The clone carrying this TCR beta chain was recorded at least ten times. Its antigen is undetermined. This sample is part of a study of identical twins. General study findings and limits: Sharing of beta out-of-frame sequences by twins showed a weaker excess. The presence of invariant MAIT and iNKT cells could partly confound analyses of zero-insertion sequences.

The CDR3 extends over 13 amino acids. Trimming pared 4 bases from V and 3 bases from J, leaving 10 bases between. Unique molecular identifiers were present on the cDNA, and a universal primer site came from template switching. TCRdb recomputed calls from the 5' RACE reads with MiXCR, one row per CDR3 protein. The table includes hundreds of thousands of distinct CDR3 sequences, more than 9% detected once. Healthy Caucasians supplied all donations. These same data were also listed under a study on yellow fever vaccine responses in identical twins.

The sequencing sample was made of CD8+ T cells sorted from blood. V is TRBV12-3 or TRBV12-4 and J is TRBJ2-7; D is ambiguous. The sequence was obtained from a woman aged 18-29 years in good health. CDR3: CASSSTEDYEQYF. CDR3 DNA: TGTGCCAGCAGTTCAACGGAAGACTACGAGCAGTACTTC.